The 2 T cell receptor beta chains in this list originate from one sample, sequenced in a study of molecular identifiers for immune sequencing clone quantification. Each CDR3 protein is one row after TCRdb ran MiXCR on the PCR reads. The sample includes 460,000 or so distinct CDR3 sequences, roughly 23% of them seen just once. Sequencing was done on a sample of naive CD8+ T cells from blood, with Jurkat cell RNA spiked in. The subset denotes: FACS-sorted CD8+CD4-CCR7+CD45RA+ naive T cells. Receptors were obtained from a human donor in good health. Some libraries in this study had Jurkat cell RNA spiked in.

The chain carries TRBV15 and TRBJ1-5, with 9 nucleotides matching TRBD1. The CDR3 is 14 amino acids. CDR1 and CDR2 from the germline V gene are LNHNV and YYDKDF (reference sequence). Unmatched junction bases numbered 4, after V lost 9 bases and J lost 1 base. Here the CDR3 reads CATYDRGSNQPQHF. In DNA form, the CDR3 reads TGTGCCACTTACGACAGGGGGAGCAATCAGCCCCAGCATTTT.

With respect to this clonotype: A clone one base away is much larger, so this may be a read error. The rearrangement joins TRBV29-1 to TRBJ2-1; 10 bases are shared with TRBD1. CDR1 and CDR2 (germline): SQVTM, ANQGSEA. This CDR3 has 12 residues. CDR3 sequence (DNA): TGCAGCGGGGGACAGGGGTCCAATGAGCAGTCCTTC. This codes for CSGGQGSNEQSF.